These 19 T cell receptor beta chains came from one sample sequenced in a study of human T cells and chemical hapten exposure. Regarding time point: patch test 3, about 24 weeks after DPC sensitization. Treatment given: therapeutic diphenylcyclopropenone sensitization with weekly scalp DPC. TCRdb re-called the RACE reads through MiXCR, storing one row per CDR3 protein. Here the sample spans around 130,000 distinct CDR3 sequences, 11% being singletons. Sequences were derived from whole blood, sampled in connection with sensitization to the hapten diphenylcyclopropenone (DPC). The origin of the receptors is a woman between 50 and 59 years old with alopecia areata. Some clones in this sample may be carry-over from other donors' samples.

As to this clonotype: At one end the junction does not follow the germline gene, possibly because of a read error. V usage is TRBV20-1 and J usage is TRBJ1-2; D is uncertain. The CDR3 covers 13 residues. The V gene's germline CDR1 is DFQATT and CDR2 SNEGSKA (reference sequence). CDR3 protein: CSARGSLDYGYTF. In DNA form, the CDR3 reads TGCAGTGCCAGAGGCTCTTTGGACTATGGCTACACCTTC.

The chain is built from TRBV20-1 and TRBJ2-1; 8 nucleotides line up with TRBD2. Germline assignment: CDR1 DFQATT and CDR2 SNEGSKA (reference sequence). The CDR3 is made up of 15 amino acids. V lost 0 bases and J lost 7; bases outside the gene matches: 8. The CDR3 loop is CSARDGPGGGNEQFF. The DNA for the CDR3 is TGCAGTGCTAGAGATGGACCGGGAGGGGGGAATGAGCAGTTCTTC.

This clonotype was seen many times. The chain links TRBV30 to TRBJ2-7, with unresolved D. The CDR3 has 12 amino acids. Trimming stripped 0 bases from V and 5 bases from J, with 8 bases between. Per the germline V gene, CDR1 is GTSNPN and CDR2 is SVGIG (reference sequence). CDR3 in amino acids: CAWSVEVNEQYF. In DNA, the CDR3 is TGTGCCTGGAGTGTGGAAGTAAACGAGCAGTACTTC.

This clonotype was detected a few times. This chain joins TRBV6-1 and TRBJ2-5; TRBD1 agrees at 7 bases. With V trimmed by 8 bases and J by 4 bases, 7 bases remained unmatched. This CDR3 contains 13 residues. Germline CDR1 reads MNHNS; CDR2 reads SASEGT. CDR3 amino acids: CASAFNRGETQYF. CDR3 DNA: TGTGCCAGCGCCTTTAACAGGGGAGAGACCCAGTACTTC.

V and J are TRBV5-1 and TRBJ2-7; D call uncertain. Per the germline V gene, CDR1 is SGHRS and CDR2 is YFSETQ. Trimming stripped 3 bases from V and 5 bases from J, with 6 bases between. This CDR3 comprises 11 residues. CDR3 sequence: CASSWADEQYF. Written as DNA, the CDR3 is TGCGCCAGCAGCTGGGCCGACGAGCAGTACTTC.

This clonotype was seen a few times. The chain joins TRBV2 to TRBJ2-6; D perhaps matches TRBD2 (7 bases). The germline V and J ends were trimmed by 6 bases and 0 bases, with 18 bases remaining between them. The germline gives CDR1 SNHLY, CDR2 FYNNEI. The CDR3 has 18 amino acids. For the CDR3, the DNA is TGTGCCAGCAGCGCCGGGAGGACAGTACCCTCTGGGGCCAACGTCCTGACTTTC. This translates into CASSAGRTVPSGANVLTF.

The chain carries TRBV10-2 and TRBJ1-1; a weak D match, TRBD1 (6 bases). Trimming left V 5 bases short and J 4 bases short, with 8 bases between. CDR1 WSHSY and CDR2 SAAADI come from the germline V gene. The CDR3 loop spans 12 amino acids. CDR3 residues: CASSRTATEAFF. For the CDR3, the DNA is TGCGCCAGCAGTAGGACAGCCACTGAAGCTTTCTTT.

This clonotype was recorded a few times. The rearrangement joins TRBV7-9 to TRBJ2-1; 9 positions match TRBD2. Germline loops: CDR1 SEHNR, CDR2 FQNEAQ (reference sequence). With 4 bases clipped from V and 10 bases from J, the junction kept 11 bases outside the gene matches. CDR3 length equals 15 residues. The DNA of the CDR3 is TGTGCCAGCAGCTCGGGGCTAGCGGGGACCGAGGAGCAGTTCTTC. Translation: CASSSGLAGTEEQFF.

Only a few counts were recorded for this clonotype. V usage is TRBV29-1 and J usage is TRBJ2-5, with 7 bases aligning to TRBD2. Germline V CDR1 and CDR2: SQVTM, ANQGSEA. V gave up 3 bases and J gave up 5 bases; unmatched junction bases: 6. The CDR3 is 13 amino acids. DNA of the CDR3: TGCAGCGTTGATCCGACTAGCAGGGAGACCCAGTACTTC. Translating gives CSVDPTSRETQYF.

This clonotype has only a few counts. This sequence joins TRBV27 and TRBJ2-7; D gene uncertain. Germline CDR1 is MNHEY and CDR2 is SMNVEV (reference sequence). This CDR3 has 14 residues. With 11 bases removed from V and 0 bases from J, the gap between germline ends came to 17 bases. CDR3 protein: CAGISLRSSYEQYF. DNA for the CDR3: TGTGCCGGCATATCTTTGAGGAGCTCCTACGAGCAGTACTTC.

The chain combines TRBV5-1 with TRBJ2-5, with unresolved D. Germline V gives CDR1 SGHRS, CDR2 YFSETQ. Trimming left V 9 bases short and J 5 bases short, with 17 bases between. There are 13 residues in the CDR3. The CDR3 nucleotides are TGCGCCACCTCGCCCCAACTTACGGAGACCCAGTACTTC. Protein: CATSPQLTETQYF.

The V gene is TRBV11-2, the J gene TRBJ2-1; possibly TRBD2 for D (5 bases). The germline V and J ends were trimmed by 6 bases and 0 bases, with 18 bases remaining between them. CDR1 is SGHAT, CDR2 FQNNGV, per germline. The CDR3 is made up of 17 amino acids. Here the CDR3 reads CASRPFGAESSYNEQFF. The CDR3 region has the DNA TGTGCCAGCAGACCTTTCGGAGCGGAGAGCTCCTACAATGAGCAGTTCTTC.

This clonotype has at least ten counts. The rearrangement links TRBV2 to TRBJ2-7; TRBD1 or TRBD2 may be the D gene (5 bases each). This CDR3 is 14 amino acids long. Germline loops: CDR1 SNHLY, CDR2 FYNNEI. V dropped 5 bases and J dropped 2 bases, with 13 bases sitting between them. The CDR3 spells CASSTGPPAYEQYF. CDR3 in DNA: TGTGCCAGCAGTACGGGGCCGCCCGCCTACGAGCAGTACTTC.

The chain carries TRBV28 and TRBJ2-7, with D perhaps TRBD2 (6 bases). The CDR3 covers 14 residues. V shed 3 bases and J shed 2 bases, with 11 bases lying between them. Germline V gene data show CDR1 as MDHEN and CDR2 as SYDVKM. CDR3 DNA sequence: TGTGCCAGCAGTTTCATCAGGGAGGCCTACGAGCAGTACTTC. This translates into CASSFIREAYEQYF.

In this sample, this clonotype turned up a few times. The chain joins TRBV5-4 to TRBJ2-5, with D possibly TRBD2 on 5 matching bases. CDR1 is SGHNT and CDR2 is YYREEE in the germline V gene (reference sequence). Trimming removed 0 bases from V and 4 bases from J, with 10 bases in between. CDR3 length: 14 amino acids. In nucleotides, the CDR3 is TGTGCCAGCAGCTTGGCGAGAGGGCGAGAGACCCAGTACTTC. This sequence encodes CASSLARGRETQYF.

The rearrangement links TRBV25-1 to TRBJ2-3; a weak D match, TRBD2 (5 bases). V lost 1 base, J lost 4 bases, and 12 bases lay in between. Germline V gene lookup returns CDR1 MGHDK and CDR2 SYGVNS. The CDR3 is made up of 15 amino acids. CDR3 DNA: TGTGCCAGCAGTGAATGGTCTAGCTGGGCAGATACGCAGTATTTT. It yields the protein CASSEWSSWADTQYF.

This clonotype was observed at least ten times. The chain carries TRBV29-1 and TRBJ2-5, with a possible D match to TRBD1 (6 bases). This CDR3 has 11 residues. Per germline, CDR1 SQVTM and CDR2 ANQGSEA. Trimming stripped 6 bases from V and 10 bases from J, with 15 bases between. The CDR3: CSVKPGHNQYF. CDR3 bases: TGCAGCGTCAAGCCGGGACACAACCAGTACTTC.

As regards this clonotype: A read error may produce the germline difference seen at one junction end. The chain couples TRBV4-1 to TRBJ2-3; D may match TRBD1 or TRBD2 (5 bases each). Germline loops: CDR1 MGHRA, CDR2 YSYEKL. The CDR3 is 16 residues long. The CDR3 is CVSSQSPRGGTDTQYF. The CDR3 region has the DNA TGCGTCAGCAGCCAAAGCCCTAGGGGAGGCACAGATACGCAGTATTTT.

This clonotype was seen ten or more times. The junction differs from germline at one of its ends, possibly a read error. The CDR3 loop is CASSLGQSTDTQYF. In DNA, the CDR3 is TGTGCCAGCAGCCTGGGACAGAGCACAGATACGCAGTATTTT. The chain recombines TRBV5-1 with TRBJ2-3, with 7 bases lining up with TRBD1. The CDR3 runs to 14 residues. Germline-derived CDR1 and CDR2 are SGHRS and YFSETQ. Drawing the rest from reference TRBV5-1 and TRBJ2-3, the complete variable domain is KAGVTQTPRYLIKTRGQQVTLSCSPISGHRSVSWYQQTPGQGLQFLFEYFSETQRNKGNFPGRFSGRQFSNSRSEMNVSTLELGDSALYLCASSLGQSTDTQYFGPGTRLTVL.